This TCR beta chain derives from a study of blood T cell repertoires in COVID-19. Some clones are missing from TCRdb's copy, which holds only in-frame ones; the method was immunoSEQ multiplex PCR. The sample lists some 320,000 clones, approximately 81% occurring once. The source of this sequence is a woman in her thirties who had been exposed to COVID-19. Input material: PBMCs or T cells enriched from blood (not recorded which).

The DNA for the CDR3 is TGTGCCAGCAGCCAGGTGGCGGGGAGTTACAATGAGCAGTTCTTC. It codes for CASSQVAGSYNEQFF. The chain has TRBV14 and TRBJ2-1; D is perhaps TRBD2 (6 bases). The length of the CDR3 is 15 residues. The ends were cut back, 3 bases at V and 4 bases at J, with 13 bases in the middle. Per the germline V gene, CDR1 is SGHDN and CDR2 is FVKESK.